This T cell receptor (beta chain) was documented in a study of blood T cells in healthy people across ages. A second roughly 6 to 11 cycle PCR used barcoded and J-beta primers. TCRdb itself ran the 5' RACE reads through MiXCR, one entry per CDR3 protein. The sample has roughly 1.5 million distinct CDR3 sequences, roughly 43% seen once. The germline V gene encodes CDR1 MNHEY and CDR2 SMNVEV (reference sequence). V lost 3 bases to trimming and J lost 5 bases, with 11 bases between them. The CDR3 runs to 14 residues. The sequenced sample was blood. The sequence was collected from a woman between 18 and 29 years old in good health. The V gene is TRBV27, the J gene TRBJ1-5; D may be TRBD1 (5 bases). Here the CDR3 reads CASSLPGSHQPQHF. CDR3 coding DNA: TGTGCCAGCAGTTTGCCAGGGTCTCATCAGCCCCAGCATTTT.